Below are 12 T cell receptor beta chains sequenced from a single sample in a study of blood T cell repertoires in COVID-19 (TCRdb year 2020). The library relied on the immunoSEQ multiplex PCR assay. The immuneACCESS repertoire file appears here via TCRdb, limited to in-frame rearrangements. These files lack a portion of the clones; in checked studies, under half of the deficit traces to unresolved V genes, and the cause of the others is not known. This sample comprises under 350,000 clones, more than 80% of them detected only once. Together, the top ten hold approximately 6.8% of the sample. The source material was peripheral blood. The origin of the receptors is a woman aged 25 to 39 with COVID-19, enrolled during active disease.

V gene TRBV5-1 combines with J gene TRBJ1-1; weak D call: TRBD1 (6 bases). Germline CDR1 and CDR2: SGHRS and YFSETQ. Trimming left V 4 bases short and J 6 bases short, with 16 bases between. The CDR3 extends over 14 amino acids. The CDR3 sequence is CASSQGTQRAEAFF. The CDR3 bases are TGCGCCAGCAGCCAGGGGACCCAGCGCGCTGAAGCTTTCTTT.

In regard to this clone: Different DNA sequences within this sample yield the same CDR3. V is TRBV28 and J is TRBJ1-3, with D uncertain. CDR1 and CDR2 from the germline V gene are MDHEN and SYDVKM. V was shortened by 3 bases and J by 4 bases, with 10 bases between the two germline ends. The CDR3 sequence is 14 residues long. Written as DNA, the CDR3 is TGTGCCAGCAGTTTCCGAGGATCAGGAAACACCATATATTTT. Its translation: CASSFRGSGNTIYF.

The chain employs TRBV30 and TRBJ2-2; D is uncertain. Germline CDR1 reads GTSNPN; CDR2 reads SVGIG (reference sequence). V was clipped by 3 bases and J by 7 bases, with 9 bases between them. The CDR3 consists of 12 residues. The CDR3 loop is CAWSDGFGELFF. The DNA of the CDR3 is TGTGCCTGGAGCGACGGGTTCGGGGAGCTGTTTTTT. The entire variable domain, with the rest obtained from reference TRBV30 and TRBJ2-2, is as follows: SQTIHQWPATLVQPVGSPLSLECTVEGTSNPNLYWYRQAAGRGLQLLFYSVGIGQISSEVPQNLSASRPQDRQFILSSKKLLLSDSGFYLCAWSDGFGELFFGEGSRLTVL.

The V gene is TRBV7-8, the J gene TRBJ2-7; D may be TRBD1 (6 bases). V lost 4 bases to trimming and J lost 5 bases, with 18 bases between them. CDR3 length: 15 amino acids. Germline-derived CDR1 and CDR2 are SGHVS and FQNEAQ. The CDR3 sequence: CASSSLVGGDHEQYF. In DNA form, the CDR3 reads TGTGCCAGCAGCTCCCTGGTAGGGGGTGATCACGAGCAGTACTTC.

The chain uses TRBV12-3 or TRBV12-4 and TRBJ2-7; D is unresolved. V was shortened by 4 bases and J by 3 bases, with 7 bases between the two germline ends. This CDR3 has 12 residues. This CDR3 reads CASSSLSYEQYF. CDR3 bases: TGTGCCAGCAGTTCTCTGAGCTACGAGCAGTACTTC.

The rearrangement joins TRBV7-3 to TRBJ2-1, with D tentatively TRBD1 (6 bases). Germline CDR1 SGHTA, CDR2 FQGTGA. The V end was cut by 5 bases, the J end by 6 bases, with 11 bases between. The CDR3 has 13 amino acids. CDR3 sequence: CASSLQGGNEQFF. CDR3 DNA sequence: TGTGCCAGCAGCCTTCAAGGGGGCAATGAGCAGTTCTTC.

This chain's CDR3 is CASTKTGVDETQYF. DNA of the CDR3: TGTGCCAGTACCAAGACAGGGGTGGACGAGACCCAGTACTTC. J is TRBJ2-5 and V is TRBV19; 8 nucleotides align to TRBD1. V was pared by 7 bases and J by 5 bases, with 9 bases of the junction left unmatched. This CDR3 is 14 amino acids long. Germline V gene data show CDR1 as LNHDA and CDR2 as SQIVND (reference sequence).

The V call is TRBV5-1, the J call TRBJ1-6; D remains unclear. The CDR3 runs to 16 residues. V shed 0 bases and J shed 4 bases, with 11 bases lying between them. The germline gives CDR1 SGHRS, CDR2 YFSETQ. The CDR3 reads CASSLAGRRYNSPLHF. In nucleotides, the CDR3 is TGCGCCAGCAGCTTGGCCGGAAGGAGATATAATTCACCCCTCCACTTT.

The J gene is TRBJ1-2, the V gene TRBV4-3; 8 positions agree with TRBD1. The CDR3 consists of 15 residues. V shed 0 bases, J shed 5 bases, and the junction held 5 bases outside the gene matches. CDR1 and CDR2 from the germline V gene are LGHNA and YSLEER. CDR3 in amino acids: CASSQDTGGGYGYTF. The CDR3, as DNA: TGCGCCAGCAGCCAAGACACAGGGGGAGGATATGGCTACACCTTC.

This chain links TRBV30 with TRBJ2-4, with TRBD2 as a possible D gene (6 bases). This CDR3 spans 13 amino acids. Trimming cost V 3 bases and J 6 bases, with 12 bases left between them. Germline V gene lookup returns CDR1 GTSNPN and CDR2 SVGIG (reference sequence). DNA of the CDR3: TGTGCCTGGAGCGCCGGGACTCCAAACATTCAGTACTTC. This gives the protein CAWSAGTPNIQYF.

CDR3 protein: CASGPVSYEQYF. The CDR3, as DNA: TGTGCCAGCGGCCCCGTGTCCTACGAGCAGTACTTC. This sequence joins TRBV6-5 and TRBJ2-7; D unresolved. The CDR3 runs to 12 residues. V was clipped by 8 bases and J by 1 base, with 9 bases between them. Germline V CDR1 and CDR2: MNHEY, SVGAGI.

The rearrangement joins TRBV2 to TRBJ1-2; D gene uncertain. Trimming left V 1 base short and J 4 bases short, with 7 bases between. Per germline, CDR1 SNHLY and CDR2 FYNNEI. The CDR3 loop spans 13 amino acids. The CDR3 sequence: CASSEGFGYGYTF. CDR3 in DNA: TGTGCCAGCAGTGAAGGGTTCGGCTATGGCTACACCTTC.